The clone carrying this T cell receptor (beta chain) was counted between two and nine times. The antigen is undetermined. The data were obtained in a study of identical twins. With no exceptions, donors were healthy Caucasians. TCRdb re-called the 5' RACE reads through MiXCR, storing one row per CDR3 protein. The sample lists hundreds of thousands of distinct CDR3 sequences; 5.5% to 7% were seen once. Broader study findings: Out-of-frame alpha sequences shared by twins showed excess low generation probability. Sharing of beta out-of-frame sequences by twins showed a weaker excess. Carriage of fewer insertions was seen in abundant cord blood beta clonotypes, whereas memory repertoires showed none.

V was pared by 0 bases and J by 9 bases, with 15 bases of the junction left unmatched. CDR3 length: 17 residues. Looked up from germline, CDR1 is DFQATT and CDR2 is SNEGSKA (reference sequence). The same sample was also studied in work on yellow fever vaccine responses in identical twins.

The sample taken for sequencing was memory (CD45RO+) T cells sorted from blood. The sequence was collected from a woman younger than 35 in good health. This rearrangement joins TRBV20-1 to TRBJ2-1, with TRBD2 matching 9 bases. The CDR3 spells CSAREGSSGSGGREQFF. In nucleotides, the CDR3 is TGCAGTGCTAGAGAAGGGAGTAGCGGGAGTGGAGGTCGTGAGCAGTTCTTC.